The rows below give T cell receptor beta chains drawn from one sample of a study of human T cells and chemical hapten exposure. Each CDR3 protein gets one entry after TCRdb re-called the RACE reads with MiXCR. The sample consists of 50,000 to 70,000 distinct CDR3 sequences, around 6.5% of them appearing once. Sequenced sample: whole blood. Receptors were obtained from a female donor in good health. Some clones in this sample may be carry-over from other donors' samples. The CDR3 runs from the conserved cysteine through the conserved F or W. A D gene is named only where the DNA matches it firmly. Clone size is not always given. Where it is, it says once, few, many or a class for expanded clones.

TRBJ2-7 few TRBV4-3 TRBD2 CASSPVAGGPHEQYF TGCGCCAGCAGCCCAGTAGCGGGAGGGCCCCACGAGCAGTACTTC
TRBJ2-5 - TRBV29-1 TRBD2 CSATGLAKQETQYF TGCAGCGCCACGGGACTAGCGAAACAAGAGACCCAGTACTTC
TRBJ2-5 many TRBV29-1 - CSVEARTIHETQYF TGCAGCGTTGAAGCCCGGACCATCCACGAGACCCAGTACTTC
TRBJ1-2 - TRBV9 TRBD1 CASSVEGTANYGYNF TGTGCCAGCAGCGTAGAGGGGACAGCTAACTATGGCTACAACTTC
TRBJ2-1 many TRBV10-3 - CATDRKAGDSYNEQFF TGTGCCACGGACAGGAAAGCGGGAGACTCCTACAATGAGCAGTTCTTC
TRBJ2-6 many TRBV28 - CASSFDRSYSGANVLTF TGTGCCAGCAGTTTCGACAGGAGCTACTCTGGGGCCAACGTCCTGACTTTC
TRBJ1-6 many TRBV5-1 - CASSLGDTNSPLHF TGCGCCAGCAGCTTGGGAGACACTAATTCACCCCTCCACTTT
TRBJ2-1 many TRBV5-1 - CASSLGAINEQFF TGCGCCAGCAGCTTGGGGGCGATTAATGAGCAGTTCTTC
TRBJ2-3 many TRBV29-1 TRBD2 CSVLAGVGTQYF TGCAGCGTGCTAGCGGGAGTGGGTACGCAGTATTTT
TRBJ2-6 few TRBV2 - CASSEALGSGANVLTF TGTGCCAGCAGTGAGGCTTTAGGCTCTGGGGCCAACGTCCTGACTTTC
TRBJ2-7 many TRBV20-1 TRBD1 CSAESRDRGFYEQYF TGCAGTGCCGAAAGTCGGGACAGGGGTTTCTACGAGCAGTACTTC
TRBJ2-3 many TRBV27 TRBD1 CASSYRGRRTDTQYF TGTGCCAGCAGTTACAGGGGAAGACGCACAGATACGCAGTATTTT
TRBJ1-3 many TRBV7-8 - CASSLEGLSSLRVTGNTIYF TGTGCCAGCAGCTTAGAAGGCCTCTCATCTTTAAGGGTTACGGGAAACACCATATATTTT
TRBJ1-1 few TRBV7-9 - CASSVGDTEAFF TGTGCCAGCAGCGTGGGGGACACTGAAGCTTTCTTT
TRBJ1-1 few TRBV29-1 TRBD1 CSVTGGEVDTEAFF TGCAGCGTCACAGGGGGCGAAGTTGACACTGAAGCTTTCTTT
TRBJ2-3 many TRBV15 - CATSREAGDTQYF TGTGCCACCAGCAGAGAGGCGGGCGATACGCAGTATTTT
TRBJ2-7 few TRBV28 TRBD2 CASSLGGVARFNSYEQYF TGTGCCAGCAGTTTAGGGGGGGTAGCGCGCTTTAATTCCTACGAGCAGTACTTC
TRBJ2-4 few TRBV6-5 TRBD1 CASIQSQGGQNIQYF TGTGCCAGCATTCAATCACAGGGGGGCCAAAACATTCAGTACTTC
TRBJ2-3 few TRBV11-3 - CASSPRGGTDTQYF TGTGCCAGCAGCCCCCGCGGTGGCACAGATACGCAGTATTTT
TRBJ2-1 few TRBV2 TRBD2 CASSEEREVYNEQFF TGTGCCAGCAGTGAAGAGCGGGAGGTTTACAATGAGCAGTTCTTC
TRBJ2-7 - TRBV7-6 TRBD1 CASSPLDRPYEQYF TGTGCCAGCAGCCCCTTGGACAGGCCCTACGAGCAGTACTTC
TRBJ1-4 many TRBV28 - CASSLQGWEKLFF TGTGCCAGCAGTTTACAGGGCTGGGAAAAACTGTTTTTT
TRBJ2-1 many TRBV11-2 TRBD1 CASSLGQGETYNEQFF TGTGCCAGCAGCTTAGGACAGGGGGAAACCTACAATGAGCAGTTCTTC
TRBJ1-2 few TRBV7-2 - CASSLVGVDRGYTF TGTGCCAGCAGCTTAGTGGGGGTCGATCGAGGCTACACCTTC
TRBJ1-5 many TRBV4-1 - CASSQEKESNQPQHF TGCGCCAGCAGCCAAGAAAAGGAGTCGAATCAGCCCCAGCATTTT
TRBJ2-1 many TRBV5-6 - CASSLGRSEQFF TGTGCCAGCAGCTTGGGGAGGAGTGAGCAGTTCTTC
TRBJ2-7 many TRBV6-5 TRBD1 CASSYSGQGYEQYF TGTGCCAGCAGTTACTCGGGACAGGGGTACGAGCAGTACTTC
TRBJ2-7 many TRBV4-1 - CASSLGPTGDEQYF TGCGCCAGCAGCCTTGGGCCGACCGGGGACGAGCAGTACTTC
TRBJ2-1 many TRBV19 TRBD2 CASSIRSGSVYEQFF TGTGCCAGTAGTATCAGGAGCGGGAGTGTATATGAGCAGTTCTTC
TRBJ2-7 many TRBV6-1 - CASGPYEQYF TGTGCCAGCGGACCCTACGAGCAGTACTTC
TRBJ1-5 many TRBV4-3 - CASSQDYRQNQPQHF TGCGCCAGCAGCCAAGATTACAGGCAGAATCAGCCCCAGCATTTT
TRBJ2-1 many TRBV6-2/TRBV6-3 TRBD2 CASSYLAGEGNEQFF TGTGCCAGCAGTTACTTAGCGGGAGAAGGCAATGAGCAGTTCTTC
TRBJ1-6 few TRBV15 TRBD1 CATSRDQGAFFDSPLHF TGTGCCACCAGCAGAGATCAGGGGGCCTTCTTCGATTCACCCCTCCACTTT